The 22 T cell receptor beta chains in this list originate from one sample, sequenced in a study of CD8+ T cells in alopecia areata. The treatment was: oral pan-JAK inhibitor, 5-10 mg twice daily. RNA was isolated and reverse transcribed to cDNA, the sequencing template. TCRdb's table, derived via immunoSEQ multiplex PCR, lists solely in-frame clones and lacks some. Here the sample spans 190,000 or so clones, about 60% being singletons. Source: CD8+ T cells sorted from blood, taken at week 24, from a patient treated with tofacitinib. These receptors originate from a human donor with alopecia areata.

The chain links TRBV2 to TRBJ1-4, with a possible D match to TRBD1 (6 bases). V lost 2 bases, J lost 10 bases, and 14 bases lay in between. CDR3 length equals 14 residues. The germline gives CDR1 SNHLY, CDR2 FYNNEI. In DNA, the CDR3 is TGTGCCAGCAGTGAACCCGGGGGGCGCGGAAAACTGTTTTTT. Translated: CASSEPGGRGKLFF.

The chain links TRBV27 to TRBJ1-6, with D possibly being TRBD1 (5 bases). V lost 5 bases, J lost 6 bases, and 14 bases lay in between. The V gene's germline CDR1 is MNHEY and CDR2 SMNVEV (reference sequence). This CDR3 has 15 amino acids. The CDR3 DNA reads TGTGCCAGCAGTACCACAGGTTCCCCTAATTCACCCCTCCACTTT. It specifies CASSTTGSPNSPLHF.

V gene TRBV2 combines with J gene TRBJ1-1, with 7 bases that match TRBD1. J gave up 4 bases and V 8 bases, and 19 bases lay outside the gene matches. CDR1 and CDR2 (germline): SNHLY, FYNNEI. This CDR3 region has 17 residues. CDR3 nucleotide sequence: TGTGCCAGCCGGGATCCCCGACACAAGACAGGGAGCACTGAAGCTTTCTTT. Its protein product is CASRDPRHKTGSTEAFF.

This chain links TRBV7-2 with TRBJ2-1; D may be TRBD1 (5 bases). CDR3 length: 16 amino acids. V shed 2 bases and J shed 3 bases, with 14 bases lying between them. Germline assignment: CDR1 SGHTA and CDR2 FQGNSA. CDR3 region: CASSLKGISVYNEQFF. The DNA of the CDR3 is TGTGCCAGCAGCTTAAAGGGGATCTCAGTCTACAATGAGCAGTTCTTC. The full variable domain, in which reference TRBV7-2 and TRBJ2-1 provide the parts outside the CDR3, is GAGVSQSPSNKVTEKGKDVELRCDPISGHTALYWYRQSLGQGLEFLIYFQGNSAPDKSGLPSDRFSAERTGGSVSTLTIQRTQQEDSAVYLCASSLKGISVYNEQFFGPGTRLTVL.

In its sample, this clone was seen a few times. The chain recombines TRBV13 with TRBJ2-7, with D maybe TRBD1 (6 bases). Germline-derived CDR1 and CDR2 are PRHDT and FYEKMQ (reference sequence). The CDR3 totals 12 residues. Trimming stripped 5 bases from V and 2 bases from J, with 7 bases between. CDR3 residues: CASSQGTYEQYF. For the CDR3, the DNA is TGTGCCAGCAGCCAGGGGACCTACGAGCAGTACTTC.

This clone was counted a few times. This chain uses TRBV29-1 with TRBJ2-7; 10 bases map to TRBD1. The CDR3 sequence is 13 residues long. The trim removed 5 bases at V and 4 bases at J, leaving 5 bases unmatched. Germline CDR1 reads SQVTM; CDR2 reads ANQGSEA. The CDR3 is CSVLGTGDYEQYF. Here the CDR3 DNA reads TGCAGCGTTCTCGGGACAGGGGATTACGAGCAGTACTTC.

This clone was observed a few times. The rearrangement joins TRBV13 to TRBJ2-1, with D possibly TRBD2 on 6 matching bases. Germline lookup yields CDR1 PRHDT and CDR2 FYEKMQ (reference sequence). With 1 base removed from V and 10 bases from J, the gap between germline ends came to 11 bases. The CDR3 is 13 residues long. The CDR3 nucleotides are TGTGCCAGCAGCTTAGTGCGGGGAGGCGAGCAGTTCTTC. Amino acids: CASSLVRGGEQFF.

This clone has a handful of counts. The rearrangement joins TRBV12-5 to TRBJ2-5; D is ambiguous. Germline V gene data show CDR1 as LGHNT and CDR2 as FRNRAP. The V end was cut by 1 base, the J end by 3 bases, with 3 bases between. CDR3 length: 12 residues. CDR3 region: CASGLAEETQYF. In DNA form, the CDR3 reads TGTGCTAGTGGTTTGGCCGAAGAGACCCAGTACTTC.

There are a few counts of this clone. The chain links TRBV2 to TRBJ2-7, with unresolved D. The CDR3 has 15 amino acids. With 6 bases removed from V and 0 bases from J, the gap between germline ends came to 15 bases. Per germline, CDR1 SNHLY and CDR2 FYNNEI. CDR3 region: CASRLGRSNSYEQYF. The CDR3 DNA is TGTGCCAGCAGGTTAGGACGATCCAACTCCTACGAGCAGTACTTC. Full variable domain (missing parts from reference TRBV2 and TRBJ2-7): EPEVTQTPSHQVTQMGQEVILRCVPISNHLYFYWYRQILGQKVEFLVSFYNNEISEKSEIFDDQFSVERPDGSNFTLKIRSTKLEDSAMYFCASRLGRSNSYEQYFGPGTRLTVT.

The gene calls are TRBV7-8 and TRBJ2-3, with D hard to call. Germline lookup yields CDR1 SGHVS and CDR2 FQNEAQ. The CDR3 is made up of 14 amino acids. V was pared by 1 base and J by 6 bases, with 11 bases between. CDR3 sequence: CASSLVGVGDTQYF. The CDR3 DNA sequence: TGTGCCAGCAGCTTAGTTGGGGTAGGGGATACGCAGTATTTT.

The chain couples TRBV14 to TRBJ2-1; 7 bases match TRBD1. V trimming: 5 bases; J trimming: 4 bases; junction bases outside the gene matches: 8. This CDR3 spans 15 amino acids. Germline CDR1 and CDR2: SGHDN and FVKESK. The CDR3 loop reads CASSIRDRSYNEQFF. DNA of the CDR3: TGTGCCAGCAGCATCCGGGACAGAAGTTACAATGAGCAGTTCTTC.

This clone occurred a few times. This chain joins TRBV4-2 and TRBJ1-2, with 7 positions matching TRBD1. V trimming: 1 base; J trimming: 5 bases; junction bases outside the gene matches: 10. Germline values: CDR1 LGHNA, CDR2 YNFKEQ. The CDR3 sequence is 16 residues long. CDR3 coding DNA: TGTGCCAGCAGCCAAGGCACAACAGGGGATCGGTATGGCTACACCTTC. It codes for CASSQGTTGDRYGYTF.

The chain combines TRBV19 with TRBJ1-6; D is unresolved. Germline CDR1 and CDR2: LNHDA and SQIVND (reference sequence). The CDR3 is 12 residues long. V was cut by 7 bases and J by 10 bases, with 11 bases left in between. The CDR3 coding sequence is TGTGCCAGTAATGCAGGCCGGTCACCCCTCCACTTT. Translation gives CASNAGRSPLHF.

The chain couples TRBV7-9 to TRBJ1-2; tentatively, D is TRBD1 (5 bases). V dropped 5 bases and J dropped 5 bases, with 15 bases sitting between them. This CDR3 is 14 amino acids long. CDR1 and CDR2 from the germline V gene are SEHNR and FQNEAQ (reference sequence). Here the CDR3 DNA reads TGTGCCAGCAGCGGACATCCTCAACCATATGGCTACACCTTC. Translating gives CASSGHPQPYGYTF.

The V gene is TRBV30, the J gene TRBJ1-5; 7 bases line up with TRBD1. CDR1 is GTSNPN, CDR2 SVGIG, per germline (reference sequence). The CDR3 runs 15 residues. With 5 bases clipped from V and 2 bases from J, the junction kept 9 bases outside the gene matches. The CDR3 sequence is CAWDLDRAGNQPQHF. The DNA of the CDR3 is TGTGCCTGGGATCTCGACAGGGCTGGCAATCAGCCCCAGCATTTT.

This rearrangement joins TRBV7-9 to TRBJ2-4, with D perhaps TRBD1 or TRBD2 (6 bases each). The CDR3 has 15 amino acids. Per the germline V gene, CDR1 is SEHNR and CDR2 is FQNEAQ (reference sequence). V was pared by 5 bases and J by 5 bases, with 16 bases between. DNA for the CDR3: TGTGCCAGCAGCGTGGGGGGCGCATGGGAAAACATTCAGTACTTC. Protein: CASSVGGAWENIQYF.

The chain has TRBV5-6 and TRBJ2-3; possibly TRBD1 for D (6 bases). Germline V gene sequence: CDR1 SGHDT, CDR2 YYEEEE. Trimming left V 2 bases short and J 1 base short, with 8 bases between. The CDR3 is 14 amino acids. The CDR3 reads CASSLQGRTDTQYF. The DNA for the CDR3 is TGTGCCAGCAGCTTACAGGGTCGCACAGATACGCAGTATTTT.

The chain combines TRBV5-8 with TRBJ1-1; D is ambiguous. Trimming stripped 0 bases from V and 0 bases from J, with 3 bases between. Per germline, CDR1 SGHTS and CDR2 YDEGEE. This CDR3 comprises 13 residues. CDR3 loop: CASSLGLNTEAFF. The CDR3 bases are TGTGCCAGCAGCTTGGGGTTGAACACTGAAGCTTTCTTT.

This clone appeared once. The chain uses TRBV6-6 and TRBJ2-1; maybe TRBD2 (6 bases). V was clipped by 6 bases and J by 7 bases, with 13 bases between them. This CDR3 comprises 13 residues. In germline, CDR1 is MNHNY, CDR2 SVGAGI (reference sequence). The CDR3 nucleotides read TGTGCCAGCAGCCCACCACGGGGGAATGAGCAGTTCTTC. This encodes CASSPPRGNEQFF.

This clone was detected a few times. Here the CDR3 DNA reads TGTGCCAGTAATCAAGGGTTTAGCAATCAGCCCCAGCATTTT. Translated, it gives CASNQGFSNQPQHF. The J gene is TRBJ1-5, the V gene TRBV19; D gene uncertain. V shed 7 bases and J shed 0 bases, with 10 bases lying between them. CDR1 is LNHDA, CDR2 SQIVND, per germline (reference sequence). The CDR3 is 14 amino acids.

The chain couples TRBV14 to TRBJ2-3; TRBD1 aligns across 8 bases. Germline trimming cut 4 bases from V and 4 bases from J; bases unmatched to any gene: 1. This CDR3 has 13 residues. Germline assignment: CDR1 SGHDN and CDR2 FVKESK. The CDR3: CASSRQGSDTQYF. CDR3 sequence (DNA): TGTGCCAGCAGCCGACAGGGGTCAGATACGCAGTATTTT. The variable domain in full, with the rest retrieved from reference TRBV14 and TRBJ2-3, is EAGVTQFPSHSVIEKGQTVTLRCDPISGHDNLYWYRRVMGKEIKFLLHFVKESKQDESGMPNNRFLAERTGGTYSTLKVQPAELEDSGVYFCASSRQGSDTQYFGPGTRLTVL.

The chain joins TRBV6-5 to TRBJ2-5; D gene uncertain. Trimming shortened V by 5 bases and J by 2 bases, and 6 bases separated the two germline ends. This CDR3 spans 12 amino acids. CDR1 and CDR2 (germline): MNHEY, SVGAGI. The CDR3 sequence is CASSKGQETQYF. CDR3 coding DNA: TGTGCCAGCAGTAAGGGACAAGAGACCCAGTACTTC.